Listed below are T cell receptor beta chains from one sample, sequenced in a study of the immune and genomic landscape of osteosarcoma. The assay was immunoSEQ multiplex PCR, and TCRdb's table has in-frame clones only and misses some. Of several thousand clones detected, approximately 71% appear once; the ten largest clones hold roughly a sixth. The specimen sequenced was osteosarcoma tumor tissue from the femur. The receptors here all came from a human donor with osteosarcoma. CDR3s include the opening cysteine and the closing phenylalanine or tryptophan. A D gene is named only where the DNA matches it firmly. The size entry is marked missing in some rows and otherwise reads once, few, many or a size class.

J gene: TRBJ2-1; CDR3 length: 13; D gene: TRBD2; V gene: TRBV6-1; clone size: NA; CDR3 DNA: TGTGCCGCCGCCGGGAGGACATACAATGAGCAGTTCTTC; CDR3 protein: CAAAGRTYNEQFF
J gene: TRBJ1-5; CDR3 length: 15; D gene: NA; V gene: TRBV5-1; clone size: NA; CDR3 DNA: TGCGCCAGCAGCTTGGCCGGGAGCCGGGGTCAGCCCCAGCATTTT; CDR3 protein: CASSLAGSRGQPQHF
J gene: TRBJ1-1; CDR3 length: 15; D gene: TRBD1; V gene: TRBV6-5; clone size: NA; CDR3 DNA: TGTGCCAGCAGTTACTCGGACAGGGTTAGCACTGAAGCTTTCTTT; CDR3 protein: CASSYSDRVSTEAFF
J gene: TRBJ2-5; CDR3 length: 15; D gene: NA; V gene: TRBV5-1; clone size: NA; CDR3 DNA: TGCGCCAGCAGCTTGTCTCCAGGGGCGGAAGAGACCCAGTACTTC; CDR3 protein: CASSLSPGAEETQYF
J gene: TRBJ2-3; CDR3 length: 16; D gene: TRBD1; V gene: TRBV5-8; clone size: NA; CDR3 DNA: TGTGCCAGCAGCTCCTCTACAGGGGGTCGCACAGATACGCAGTATTTT; CDR3 protein: CASSSSTGGRTDTQYF
J gene: TRBJ2-6; CDR3 length: 13; D gene: NA; V gene: TRBV29-1; clone size: NA; CDR3 DNA: TGCAGCGTTGATTCCTCTGGGGCCAACGTCCTGACTTTC; CDR3 protein: CSVDSSGANVLTF
J gene: TRBJ2-7; CDR3 length: 13; D gene: TRBD2; V gene: TRBV6-1; clone size: NA; CDR3 DNA: TGTGCCAGCAGGACTAGCGGAGCCTACGAGCAGTACTTC; CDR3 protein: CASRTSGAYEQYF
J gene: TRBJ1-2; CDR3 length: 17; D gene: NA; V gene: TRBV7-6; clone size: NA; CDR3 DNA: TGTGCCAGCAGCTCCTCTGGCGGGGGCCTCGTAGGCTATGGCTACACCTTC; CDR3 protein: CASSSSGGGLVGYGYTF
J gene: TRBJ2-7; CDR3 length: 16; D gene: TRBD2; V gene: TRBV11-1; clone size: NA; CDR3 DNA: TGTGCCAGCAGCAAACCCGGGACTAGCGGGATTAACGAGCAGTACTTC; CDR3 protein: CASSKPGTSGINEQYF
J gene: TRBJ2-1; CDR3 length: 10; D gene: NA; V gene: TRBV20-1; clone size: NA; CDR3 DNA: TGCAGTGCTGGGGATCATCAAAGCGTCTTC; CDR3 protein: CSAGDHQSVF
J gene: TRBJ2-7; CDR3 length: 22; D gene: NA; V gene: TRBV21-1; clone size: few; CDR3 DNA: TGTGCCAGCAGCCGACACGAGGGGCCAGGGGAAGGGTCTAGCGGGAGTATCTACGAGCAGTACTTC; CDR3 protein: CASSRHEGPGEGSSGSIYEQYF
J gene: TRBJ1-3; CDR3 length: 14; D gene: NA; V gene: TRBV30; clone size: few; CDR3 DNA: TGTGCCTGGGCCGTTTGGGGGGTTGGAAACACCATATATTTT; CDR3 protein: CAWAVWGVGNTIYF
J gene: TRBJ2-7; CDR3 length: 12; D gene: NA; V gene: TRBV11-2; clone size: NA; CDR3 DNA: TGTGCCAGCAGCCCGGGAGCGTACGAGCAGTACTTC; CDR3 protein: CASSPGAYEQYF
J gene: TRBJ1-3; CDR3 length: 17; D gene: NA; V gene: TRBV28; clone size: NA; CDR3 DNA: TGTGCCAGCAGTTCCTTCACTGACAGATTCGGGGGAAACACCATATATTTT; CDR3 protein: CASSSFTDRFGGNTIYF
J gene: TRBJ2-7; CDR3 length: 15; D gene: TRBD2; V gene: TRBV27; clone size: NA; CDR3 DNA: TGTGCCAGCGCGGTAGCGGGAGCCTTAACCTACGAGCAGTACTTC; CDR3 protein: CASAVAGALTYEQYF
J gene: TRBJ2-1; CDR3 length: 13; D gene: TRBD2; V gene: TRBV29-1; clone size: NA; CDR3 DNA: TGCAGCGCAGAGACTAGCGGGTACAATGAGCAGTTCTTC; CDR3 protein: CSAETSGYNEQFF
J gene: TRBJ2-4; CDR3 length: 16; D gene: NA; V gene: TRBV14; clone size: NA; CDR3 DNA: TGTGCCAGCAGCCAAGCTCAGGGAATAGCCAAAAACATTCAGTACTTC; CDR3 protein: CASSQAQGIAKNIQYF
J gene: TRBJ2-2; CDR3 length: 14; D gene: TRBD2; V gene: TRBV7-2; clone size: NA; CDR3 DNA: TGTGCCAGTCGCCGGACGGGAGGGGCCGGGGAGCTGTTTTTT; CDR3 protein: CASRRTGGAGELFF
J gene: TRBJ2-3; CDR3 length: 16; D gene: TRBD2; V gene: TRBV6-5; clone size: NA; CDR3 DNA: TGTGCCAGCAGTTCTACCTTAGCGGGAGTGACAGATACGCAGTATTTT; CDR3 protein: CASSSTLAGVTDTQYF
J gene: TRBJ1-1; CDR3 length: 13; D gene: TRBD1; V gene: TRBV5-1; clone size: few; CDR3 DNA: TGCGCCAGCGCCAGACAGGGTGGGGCTGAAGCTTTCTTT; CDR3 protein: CASARQGGAEAFF
J gene: TRBJ2-1; CDR3 length: 15; D gene: NA; V gene: TRBV2; clone size: NA; CDR3 DNA: TGTGCCAGCAGTCTTCCGGGAAGCCCCAAGTATGAGCAGTTCTTC; CDR3 protein: CASSLPGSPKYEQFF
J gene: TRBJ2-3; CDR3 length: 15; D gene: NA; V gene: TRBV19; clone size: NA; CDR3 DNA: TGTGCCAGTAGTCGCCGGGACACCAGCACAGATACGCAGTATTTT; CDR3 protein: CASSRRDTSTDTQYF
J gene: TRBJ2-7; CDR3 length: 10; D gene: NA; V gene: TRBV23-1; clone size: NA; CDR3 DNA: TGCGCCAGCAGTCAATACGAGCAGTACTTC; CDR3 protein: CASSQYEQYF
J gene: TRBJ2-7; CDR3 length: 15; D gene: NA; V gene: TRBV4-2; clone size: few; CDR3 DNA: TGTGCCAGCAGCCAAGGGCAGGGCGCATCGGACGAGCAGTACTTC; CDR3 protein: CASSQGQGASDEQYF
J gene: TRBJ2-2; CDR3 length: 20; D gene: TRBD2; V gene: TRBV7-8; clone size: NA; CDR3 DNA: TGTGCCAGCAGCTTAGCGCAGGTTGTCCTAGCGGGAAGCAGTTTCGGGGAGCTGTTTTTT; CDR3 protein: CASSLAQVVLAGSSFGELFF
J gene: TRBJ2-7; CDR3 length: 13; D gene: NA; V gene: TRBV10-1; clone size: few; CDR3 DNA: TGCGCCAGCAGTGACAGACTAGAATACGAGCAGTACTTC; CDR3 protein: CASSDRLEYEQYF